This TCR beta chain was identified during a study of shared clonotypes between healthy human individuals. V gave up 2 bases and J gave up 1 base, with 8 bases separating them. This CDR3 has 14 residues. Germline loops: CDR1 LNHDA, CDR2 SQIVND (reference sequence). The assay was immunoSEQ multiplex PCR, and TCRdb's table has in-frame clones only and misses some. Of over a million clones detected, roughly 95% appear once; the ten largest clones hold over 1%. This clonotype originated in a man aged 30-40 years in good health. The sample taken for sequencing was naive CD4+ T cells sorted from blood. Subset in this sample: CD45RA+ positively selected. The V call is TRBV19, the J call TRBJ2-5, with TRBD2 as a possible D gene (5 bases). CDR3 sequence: CASSIRTFQETQYF. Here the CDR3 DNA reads TGTGCCAGTAGTATAAGGACTTTCCAAGAGACCCAGTACTTC.